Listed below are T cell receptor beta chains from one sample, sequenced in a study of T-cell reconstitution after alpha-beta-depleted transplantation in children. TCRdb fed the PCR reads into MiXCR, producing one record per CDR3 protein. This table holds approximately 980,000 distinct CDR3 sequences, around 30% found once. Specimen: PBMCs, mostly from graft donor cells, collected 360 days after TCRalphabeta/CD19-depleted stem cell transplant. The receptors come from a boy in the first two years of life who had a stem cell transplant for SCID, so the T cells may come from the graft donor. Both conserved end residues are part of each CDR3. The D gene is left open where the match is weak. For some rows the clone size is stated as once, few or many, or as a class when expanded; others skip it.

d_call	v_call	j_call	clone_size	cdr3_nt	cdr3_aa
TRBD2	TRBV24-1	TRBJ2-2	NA	TGTGCCACCAGTGCCCCCTGGGGGAGGGCTTCCGGGGAGCTGTTTTTT	CATSAPWGRASGELFF
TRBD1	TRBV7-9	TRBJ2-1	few	TGTGCCAGCAGCCCACAGGGACAGGGGTTCTACAATGAGCAGTTCTTC	CASSPQGQGFYNEQFF
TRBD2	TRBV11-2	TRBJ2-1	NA	TGTGCCAGCAGCCCCATATTAAGGACTAGCGGGGGGAATGAGCAGTTCTTC	CASSPILRTSGGNEQFF
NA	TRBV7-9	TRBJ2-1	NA	TGTGCCAGCAGCCCTAGCCCACGCGGGCAGTTCTTC	CASSPSPRGQFF
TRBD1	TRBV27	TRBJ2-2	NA	TGTGCCAGCAGTTTTCAGGGGGCCGGCACCGGGGAGCTGTTTTTT	CASSFQGAGTGELFF
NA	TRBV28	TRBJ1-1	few	TGTGCCAGCAGTCAACCTAGGACAGCCACTGAAGCTTTCTTT	CASSQPRTATEAFF
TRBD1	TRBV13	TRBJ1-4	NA	TGTGCCAGCAGCTGGGGGGACAGAGCTAATGAAAAACTGTTTTTT	CASSWGDRANEKLFF
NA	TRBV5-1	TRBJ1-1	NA	TGCGCCAGCAGCTTGTATGGGTTTGGCACTGAAGCTTTCTTT	CASSLYGFGTEAFF
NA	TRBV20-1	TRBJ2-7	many	TGCAGTGCTAGAGATCTACGGGGTCCTAGCTCCTACGAGCAGTACTTC	CSARDLRGPSSYEQYF
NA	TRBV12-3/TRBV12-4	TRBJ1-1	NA	TGTGCCAGCAGTTTAGCGTTGGAGCAGGGGATTCGTTACACTGAAGCTTTCTTT	CASSLALEQGIRYTEAFF
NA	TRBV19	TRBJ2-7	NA	TGTGCCAGTAGTCCCCTATCAGGGGAAATCTCCTACGAGCAGTACTTC	CASSPLSGEISYEQYF
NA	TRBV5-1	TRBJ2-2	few	TGCGCCAGCAGCTTGGATAAGGCGGCCGGGGAGCTGTTTTTT	CASSLDKAAGELFF
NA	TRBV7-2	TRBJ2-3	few	TGTGCCAGCAGCTCGTTTTCAGATACGCAGTATTTT	CASSSFSDTQYF
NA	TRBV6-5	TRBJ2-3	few	TGTGCCAGCAGTTATTGCAGGGGGGGAACAGATACGCAGTATTTT	CASSYCRGGTDTQYF
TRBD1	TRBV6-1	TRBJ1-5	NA	TGTGCCAGCCCCCAGGGGGGATTCGGTCAGCCCCAGCATTTT	CASPQGGFGQPQHF
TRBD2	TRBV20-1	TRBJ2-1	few	TGCAGTGCTACCCGGACTAGCCGGTATGAGCAGTTCTTC	CSATRTSRYEQFF
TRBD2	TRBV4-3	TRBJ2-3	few	TGCGCCAGCAGCAGCGGGGTCCTCACAGATACGCAGTATTTT	CASSSGVLTDTQYF
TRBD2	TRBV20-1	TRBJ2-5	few	TGCAGTGCTAGAAGCGAGCGGGGGGGCTTGAAGACCCAGTACTTC	CSARSERGGLKTQYF
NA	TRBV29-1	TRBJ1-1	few	TGCAGCGGGCAGGGGAACACTGAAGCTTTCTTT	CSGQGNTEAFF
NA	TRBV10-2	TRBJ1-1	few	TGCGCCAGCACCGAGGGGGGGATTACTGAAGCTTTCTTT	CASTEGGITEAFF
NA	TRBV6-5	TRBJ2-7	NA	TGTGCCAGCAGTTACTCTTTCCAGGGTTGGGGGATTTACGAGCAGTACTTC	CASSYSFQGWGIYEQYF
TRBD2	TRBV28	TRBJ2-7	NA	TGTGCCAGCAGTGTCCAATGGGGGGGATATTACGAGCAGTACTTC	CASSVQWGGYYEQYF
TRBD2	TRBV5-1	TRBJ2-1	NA	TGCGCCAGCAGCCCAAGGACTAGCATCAATGAGCAGTTCTTC	CASSPRTSINEQFF
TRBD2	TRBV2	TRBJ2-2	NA	TGTGCCAGCAAGTGGCGGGGGGGCCCCGCGAACACCGGGGAGCTGTTTTTT	CASKWRGGPANTGELFF
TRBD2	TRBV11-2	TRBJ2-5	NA	TGTGCCAGCAGCCAGATAGCGGGGGGTCCCTTAGGGACCCAGTACTTC	CASSQIAGGPLGTQYF
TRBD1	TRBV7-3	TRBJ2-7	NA	TGTGCCACCAGGGGGACGGTCTCCTACGAGCAGTACTTC	CATRGTVSYEQYF
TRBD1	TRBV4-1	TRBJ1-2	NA	TGCGCCAGCAGCCAGGCAGGGGGTGGTAACTATGGCTACACCTTC	CASSQAGGGNYGYTF
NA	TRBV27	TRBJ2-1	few	TGTGCCAGCAGAACTAGTGCCAATGAGCAGTTCTTC	CASRTSANEQFF
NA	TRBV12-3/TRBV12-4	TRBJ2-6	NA	TGTGCCAGCACCGGTGAGGGACCCCTCTCTGGGGCCAACGTCCTGACTTTC	CASTGEGPLSGANVLTF
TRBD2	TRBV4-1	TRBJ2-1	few	TGCGCCAGCAGCGAGCTTAGCGGGGGCCGTCTAAATGAGCAGTTCTTC	CASSELSGGRLNEQFF
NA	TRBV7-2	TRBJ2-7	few	TGTGCCAGCAGCTTGGGGTGGGCTTTTTACGAGCAGTACTTC	CASSLGWAFYEQYF
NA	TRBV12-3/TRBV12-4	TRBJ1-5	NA	TGTGCCAGCGTTGGTGAACTAGGGGGCAATCAGCCCCAGCATTTT	CASVGELGGNQPQHF
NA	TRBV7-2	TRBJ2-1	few	TGTGCCAGCAGCCGGGACCCCGATTCCTACAATGAGCAGTTCTTC	CASSRDPDSYNEQFF
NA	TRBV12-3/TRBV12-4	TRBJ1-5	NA	TGTGCCAGCAGTTCTAACAGGGGCAATCAGCCCCAGCATTTT	CASSSNRGNQPQHF
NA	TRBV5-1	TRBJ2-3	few	TGCGCCAGCAGCTTATCTACTGCCCCAGATACGCAGTATTTT	CASSLSTAPDTQYF
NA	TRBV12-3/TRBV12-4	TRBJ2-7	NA	TGTGCCAGCAGTTCGACTATACCCTACGAGCAGTACTTC	CASSSTIPYEQYF
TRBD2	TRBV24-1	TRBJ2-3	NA	TGTGCCACCAGTGATTGGCCTAGCGGGGGGGCTGGCACAGATACGCAGTATTTT	CATSDWPSGGAGTDTQYF
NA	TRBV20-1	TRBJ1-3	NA	TGCAGTGCTAAGTCATCTGGAAACACCATATATTTT	CSAKSSGNTIYF
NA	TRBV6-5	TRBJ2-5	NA	TGTGCCAGCAGTTCCCGGTGGACCCAGTACTTC	CASSSRWTQYF